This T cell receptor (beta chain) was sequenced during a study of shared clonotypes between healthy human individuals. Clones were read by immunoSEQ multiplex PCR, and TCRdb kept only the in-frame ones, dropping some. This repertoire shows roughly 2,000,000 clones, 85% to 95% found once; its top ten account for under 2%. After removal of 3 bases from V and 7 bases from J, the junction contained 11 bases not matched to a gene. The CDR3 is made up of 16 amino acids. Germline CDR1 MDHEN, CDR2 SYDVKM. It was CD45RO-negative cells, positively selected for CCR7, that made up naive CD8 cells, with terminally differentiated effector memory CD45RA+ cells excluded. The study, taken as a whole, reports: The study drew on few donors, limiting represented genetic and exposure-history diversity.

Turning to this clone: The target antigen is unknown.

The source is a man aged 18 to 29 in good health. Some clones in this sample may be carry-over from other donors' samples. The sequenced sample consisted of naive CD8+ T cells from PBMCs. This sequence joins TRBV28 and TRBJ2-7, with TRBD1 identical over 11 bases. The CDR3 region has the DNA TGTGCCAGCAGTTTGCCCGGGACAGGGGGATCGGGAGAGCAGTACTTC. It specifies CASSLPGTGGSGEQYF.